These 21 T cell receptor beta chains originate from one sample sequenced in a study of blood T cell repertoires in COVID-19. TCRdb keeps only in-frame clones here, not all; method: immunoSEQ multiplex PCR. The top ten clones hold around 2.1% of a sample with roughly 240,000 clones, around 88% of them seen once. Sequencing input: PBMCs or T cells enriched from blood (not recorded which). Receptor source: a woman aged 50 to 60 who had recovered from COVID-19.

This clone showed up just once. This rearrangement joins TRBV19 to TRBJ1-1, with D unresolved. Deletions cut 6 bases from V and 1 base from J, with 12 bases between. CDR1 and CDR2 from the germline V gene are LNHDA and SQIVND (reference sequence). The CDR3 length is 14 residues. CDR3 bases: TGTGCCAGTAGACCCGGGAGAACGAACACTGAAGCTTTCTTT. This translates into CASRPGRTNTEAFF.

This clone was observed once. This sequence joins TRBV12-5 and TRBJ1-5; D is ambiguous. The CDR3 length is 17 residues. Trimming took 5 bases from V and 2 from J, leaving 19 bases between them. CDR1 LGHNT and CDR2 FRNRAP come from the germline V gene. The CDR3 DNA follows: TGTGCTAGTGGTCTGACGGCAGGACTGGTTGGCAATCAGCCCCAGCATTTT. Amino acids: CASGLTAGLVGNQPQHF. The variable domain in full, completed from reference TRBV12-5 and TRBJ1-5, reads DARVTQTPRHKVTEMGQEVTMRCQPILGHNTVFWYRQTMMQGLELLAYFRNRAPLDDSGMPKDRFSAEMPDATLATLKIQPSEPRDSAVYFCASGLTAGLVGNQPQHFGDGTRLSIL.

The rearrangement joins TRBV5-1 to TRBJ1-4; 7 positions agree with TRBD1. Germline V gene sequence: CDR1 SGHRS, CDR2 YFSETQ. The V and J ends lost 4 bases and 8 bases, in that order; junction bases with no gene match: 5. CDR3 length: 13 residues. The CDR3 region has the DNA TGCGCCAGCAGCGTAACAGGGGAGGAAAAACTGTTTTTT. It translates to CASSVTGEEKLFF. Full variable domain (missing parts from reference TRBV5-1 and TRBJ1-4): KAGVTQTPRYLIKTRGQQVTLSCSPISGHRSVSWYQQTPGQGLQFLFEYFSETQRNKGNFPGRFSGRQFSNSRSEMNVSTLELGDSALYLCASSVTGEEKLFFGSGTQLSVL.

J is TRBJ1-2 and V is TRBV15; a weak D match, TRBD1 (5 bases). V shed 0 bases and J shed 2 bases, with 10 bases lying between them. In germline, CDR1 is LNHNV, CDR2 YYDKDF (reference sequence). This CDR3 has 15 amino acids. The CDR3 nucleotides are TGTGCCACCAGCAGAGATGGGCGGGGCAACTATGGCTACACCTTC. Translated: CATSRDGRGNYGYTF.

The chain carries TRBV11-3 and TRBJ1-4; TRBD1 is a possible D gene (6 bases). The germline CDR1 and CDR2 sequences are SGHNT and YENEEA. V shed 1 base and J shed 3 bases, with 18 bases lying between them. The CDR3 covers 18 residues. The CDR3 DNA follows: TGTGCCAGCAGCTTAGGACACAGGGAAAAGGACTCTAATGAAAAACTGTTTTTT. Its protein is CASSLGHREKDSNEKLFF.

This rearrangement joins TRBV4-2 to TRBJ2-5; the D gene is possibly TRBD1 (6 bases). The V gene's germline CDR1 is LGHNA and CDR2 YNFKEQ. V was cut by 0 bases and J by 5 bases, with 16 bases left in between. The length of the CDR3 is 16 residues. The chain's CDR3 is CASSQEDARGRETQYF. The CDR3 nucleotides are TGTGCCAGCAGCCAAGAAGACGCCAGGGGAAGGGAGACCCAGTACTTC.

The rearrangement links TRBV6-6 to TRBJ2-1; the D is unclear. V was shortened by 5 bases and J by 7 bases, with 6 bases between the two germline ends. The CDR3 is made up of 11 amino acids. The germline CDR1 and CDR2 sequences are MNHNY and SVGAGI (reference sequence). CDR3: CASSLINEQFF. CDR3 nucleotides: TGTGCCAGCAGTCTTATAAATGAGCAGTTCTTC.

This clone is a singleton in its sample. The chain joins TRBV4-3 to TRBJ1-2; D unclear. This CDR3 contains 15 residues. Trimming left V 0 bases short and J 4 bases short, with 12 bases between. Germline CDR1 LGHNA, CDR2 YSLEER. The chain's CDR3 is CASSQDRRQSYGYTF. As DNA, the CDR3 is TGCGCCAGCAGCCAAGATAGGCGGCAGAGCTATGGCTACACCTTC.

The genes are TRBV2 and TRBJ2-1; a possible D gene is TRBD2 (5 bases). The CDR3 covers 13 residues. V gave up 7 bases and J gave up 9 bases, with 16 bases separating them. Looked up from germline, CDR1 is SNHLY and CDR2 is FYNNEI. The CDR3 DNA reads TGTGCCAGCAAGGAGGCGACCCTGTTTGAGCAGTTCTTC. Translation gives CASKEATLFEQFF.

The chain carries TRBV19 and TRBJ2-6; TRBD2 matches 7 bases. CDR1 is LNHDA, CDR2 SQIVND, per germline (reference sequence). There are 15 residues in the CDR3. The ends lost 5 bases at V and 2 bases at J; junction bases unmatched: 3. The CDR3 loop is CASSLAGAGANVLTF. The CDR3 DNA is TGTGCCAGTAGTTTGGCGGGAGCTGGGGCCAACGTCCTGACTTTC.

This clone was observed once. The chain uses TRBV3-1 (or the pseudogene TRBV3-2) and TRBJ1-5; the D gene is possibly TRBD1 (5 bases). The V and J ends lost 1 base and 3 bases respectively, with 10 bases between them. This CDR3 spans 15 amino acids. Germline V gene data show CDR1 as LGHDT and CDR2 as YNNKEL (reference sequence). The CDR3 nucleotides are TGTGCCAGCAGCCAAGTCCCAGGGAACAATCAGCCCCAGCATTTT. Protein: CASSQVPGNNQPQHF.

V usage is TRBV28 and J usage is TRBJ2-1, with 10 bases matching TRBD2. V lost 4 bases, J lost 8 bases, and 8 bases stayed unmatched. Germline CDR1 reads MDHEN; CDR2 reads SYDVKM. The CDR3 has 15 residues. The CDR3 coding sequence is TGTGCCAGCAGTTCCCCCAGCGGGAGGGACGATGAGCAGTTCTTC. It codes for CASSSPSGRDDEQFF.

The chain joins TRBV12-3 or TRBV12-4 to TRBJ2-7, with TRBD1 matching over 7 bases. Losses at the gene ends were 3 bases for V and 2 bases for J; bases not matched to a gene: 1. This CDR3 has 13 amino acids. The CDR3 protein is CASSFGTAYEQYF. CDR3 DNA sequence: TGTGCCAGCAGTTTCGGGACAGCCTACGAGCAGTACTTC.

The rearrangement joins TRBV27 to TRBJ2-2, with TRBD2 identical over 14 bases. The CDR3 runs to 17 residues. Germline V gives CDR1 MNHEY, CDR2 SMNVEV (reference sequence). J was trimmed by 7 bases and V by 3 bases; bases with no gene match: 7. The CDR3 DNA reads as TGTGCCAGCAGTTTGGAGACTAGCGGGAGGGCCGACGGGGAGCTGTTTTTT. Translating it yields CASSLETSGRADGELFF.

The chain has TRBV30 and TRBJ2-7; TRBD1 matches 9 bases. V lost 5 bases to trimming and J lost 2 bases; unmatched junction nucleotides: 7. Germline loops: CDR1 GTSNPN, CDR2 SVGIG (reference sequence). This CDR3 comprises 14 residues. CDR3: CAWAGTGLTYEQYF. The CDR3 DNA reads TGTGCCTGGGCCGGGACAGGGTTGACCTACGAGCAGTACTTC.

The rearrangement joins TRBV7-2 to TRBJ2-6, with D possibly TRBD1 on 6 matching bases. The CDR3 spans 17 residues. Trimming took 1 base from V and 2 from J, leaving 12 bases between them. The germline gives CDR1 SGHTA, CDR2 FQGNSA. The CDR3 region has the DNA TGTGCCAGCAGCTTAGACAGCAGGGGTGCTGGGGCCAACGTCCTGACTTTC. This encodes CASSLDSRGAGANVLTF.

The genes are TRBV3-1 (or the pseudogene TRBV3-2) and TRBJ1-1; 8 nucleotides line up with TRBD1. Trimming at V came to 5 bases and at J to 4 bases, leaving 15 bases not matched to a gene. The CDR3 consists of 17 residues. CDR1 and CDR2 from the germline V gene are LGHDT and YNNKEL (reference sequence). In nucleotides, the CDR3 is TGTGCCAGCAGCTTCGGACAGGGCGGGCTCTGGGCCACTGAAGCTTTCTTT. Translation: CASSFGQGGLWATEAFF.

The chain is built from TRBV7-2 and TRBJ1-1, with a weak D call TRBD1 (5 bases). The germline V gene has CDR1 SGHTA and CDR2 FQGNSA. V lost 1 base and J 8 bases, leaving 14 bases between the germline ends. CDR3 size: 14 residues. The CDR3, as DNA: TGTGCCAGCAGCTTAGTCCACGGACAAATCGAAGCTTTCTTT. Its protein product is CASSLVHGQIEAFF.

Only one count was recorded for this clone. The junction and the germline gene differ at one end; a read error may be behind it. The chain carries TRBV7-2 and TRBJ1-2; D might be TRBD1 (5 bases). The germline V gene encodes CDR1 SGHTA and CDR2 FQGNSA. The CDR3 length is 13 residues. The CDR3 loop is CASSPDRNYGHTF. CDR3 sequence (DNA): TGTGCCAGCAGCCCCGACAGAAACTATGGCCACACCTTC.

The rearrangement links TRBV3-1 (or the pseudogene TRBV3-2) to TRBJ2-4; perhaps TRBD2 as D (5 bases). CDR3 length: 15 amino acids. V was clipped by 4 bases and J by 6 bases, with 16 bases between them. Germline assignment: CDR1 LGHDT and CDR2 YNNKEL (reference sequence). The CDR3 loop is CASSPGPGIGNIQYF. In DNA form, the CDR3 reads TGTGCCAGCAGCCCTGGTCCCGGGATCGGAAACATTCAGTACTTC.

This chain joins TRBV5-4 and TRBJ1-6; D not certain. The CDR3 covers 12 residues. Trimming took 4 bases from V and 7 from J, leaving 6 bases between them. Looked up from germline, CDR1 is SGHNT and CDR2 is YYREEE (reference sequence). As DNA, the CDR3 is TGTGCCAGCAGCGCCCGGAATTCACCCCTCCACTTT. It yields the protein CASSARNSPLHF.